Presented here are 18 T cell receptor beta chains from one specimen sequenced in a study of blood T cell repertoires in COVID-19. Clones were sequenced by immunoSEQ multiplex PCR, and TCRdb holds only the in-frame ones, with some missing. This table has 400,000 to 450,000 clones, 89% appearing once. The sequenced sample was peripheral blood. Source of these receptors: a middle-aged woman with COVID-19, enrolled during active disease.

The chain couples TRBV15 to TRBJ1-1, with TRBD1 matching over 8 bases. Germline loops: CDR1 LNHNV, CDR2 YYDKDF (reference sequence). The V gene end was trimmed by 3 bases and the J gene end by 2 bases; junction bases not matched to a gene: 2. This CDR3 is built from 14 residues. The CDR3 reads CATSSGQGNTEAFF. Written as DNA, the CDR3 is TGTGCCACCAGCAGCGGACAGGGCAACACTGAAGCTTTCTTT.

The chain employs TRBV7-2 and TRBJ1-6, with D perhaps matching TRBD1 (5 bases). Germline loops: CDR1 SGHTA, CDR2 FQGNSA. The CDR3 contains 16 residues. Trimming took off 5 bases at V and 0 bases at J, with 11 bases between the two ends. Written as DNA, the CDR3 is TGTGCCAGCAGCACTCGGGGGGGCTCCTATAATTCACCCCTCCACTTT. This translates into CASSTRGGSYNSPLHF.

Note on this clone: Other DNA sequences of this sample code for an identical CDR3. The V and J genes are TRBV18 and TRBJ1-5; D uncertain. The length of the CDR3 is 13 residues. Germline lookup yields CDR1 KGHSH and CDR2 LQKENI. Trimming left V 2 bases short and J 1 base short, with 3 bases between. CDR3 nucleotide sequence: TGTGCCAGCTCACCATCAAGCAATCAGCCCCAGCATTTT. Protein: CASSPSSNQPQHF. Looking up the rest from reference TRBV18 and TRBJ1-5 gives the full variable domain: NAGVMQNPRHLVRRRGQEARLRCSPMKGHSHVYWYRQLPEEGLKFMVYLQKENIIDESGMPKERFSAEFPKEGPSILRIQQVVRGDSAAYFCASSPSSNQPQHFGDGTRLSIL.

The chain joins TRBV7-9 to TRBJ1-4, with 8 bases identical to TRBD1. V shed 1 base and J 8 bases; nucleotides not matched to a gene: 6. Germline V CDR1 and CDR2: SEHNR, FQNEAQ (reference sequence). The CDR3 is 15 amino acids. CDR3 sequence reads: CASSLGQGALEKLFF. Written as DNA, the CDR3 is TGTGCCAGCAGCTTAGGGCAGGGGGCGTTAGAAAAACTGTTTTTT.

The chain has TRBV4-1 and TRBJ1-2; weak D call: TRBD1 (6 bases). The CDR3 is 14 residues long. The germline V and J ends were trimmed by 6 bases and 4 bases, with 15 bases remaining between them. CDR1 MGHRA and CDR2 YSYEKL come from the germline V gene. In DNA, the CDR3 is TGCGCCAGCAGGAAGGGGGGGAGTCCCTATGGCTACACCTTC. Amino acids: CASRKGGSPYGYTF.

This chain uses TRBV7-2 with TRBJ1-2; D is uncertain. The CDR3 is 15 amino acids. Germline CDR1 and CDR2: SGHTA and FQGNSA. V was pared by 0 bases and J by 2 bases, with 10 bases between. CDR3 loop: CASSLARGMNYGYTF. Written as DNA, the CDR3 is TGTGCCAGCAGCTTAGCGCGGGGAATGAACTATGGCTACACCTTC.

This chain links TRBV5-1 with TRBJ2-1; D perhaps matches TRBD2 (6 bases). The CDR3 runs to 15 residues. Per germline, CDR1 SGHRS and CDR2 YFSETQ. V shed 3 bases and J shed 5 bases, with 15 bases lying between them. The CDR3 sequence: CASSSWGDPDNEQFF. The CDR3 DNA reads TGCGCCAGCAGCTCGTGGGGGGACCCAGACAATGAGCAGTTCTTC.

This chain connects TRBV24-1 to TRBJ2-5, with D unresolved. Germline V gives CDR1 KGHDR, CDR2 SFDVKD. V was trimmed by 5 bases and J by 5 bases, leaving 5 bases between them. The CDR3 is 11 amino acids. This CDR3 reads CATSALETQYF. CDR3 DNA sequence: TGTGCCACCAGTGCCCTCGAGACCCAGTACTTC.

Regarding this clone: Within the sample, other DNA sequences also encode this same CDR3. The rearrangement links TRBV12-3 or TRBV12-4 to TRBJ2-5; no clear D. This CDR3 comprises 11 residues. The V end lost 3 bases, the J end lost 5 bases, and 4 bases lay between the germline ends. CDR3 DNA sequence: TGTGCCAGCAGTTTCGGGGAGACCCAGTACTTC. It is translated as CASSFGETQYF.

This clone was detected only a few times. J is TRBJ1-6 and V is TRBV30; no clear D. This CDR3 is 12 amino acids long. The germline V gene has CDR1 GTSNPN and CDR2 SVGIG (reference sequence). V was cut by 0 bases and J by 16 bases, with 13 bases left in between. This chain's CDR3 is CAWSVPGGTLHF. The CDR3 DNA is TGTGCCTGGAGTGTTCCAGGTGGCACGCTCCACTTT.

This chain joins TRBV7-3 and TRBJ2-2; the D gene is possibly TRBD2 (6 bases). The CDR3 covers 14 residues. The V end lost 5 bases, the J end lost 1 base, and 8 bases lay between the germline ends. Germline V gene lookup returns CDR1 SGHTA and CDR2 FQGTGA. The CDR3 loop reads CASSLGGNTGELFF. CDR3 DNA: TGTGCCAGCAGCCTGGGGGGGAACACCGGGGAGCTGTTTTTT.

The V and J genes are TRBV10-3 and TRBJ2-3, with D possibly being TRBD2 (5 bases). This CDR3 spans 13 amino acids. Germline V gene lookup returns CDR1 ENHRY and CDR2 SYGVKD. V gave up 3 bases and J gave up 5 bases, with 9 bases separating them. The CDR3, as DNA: TGTGCCATCAGTGATCGGAGGCAAGATACGCAGTATTTT. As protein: CAISDRRQDTQYF.

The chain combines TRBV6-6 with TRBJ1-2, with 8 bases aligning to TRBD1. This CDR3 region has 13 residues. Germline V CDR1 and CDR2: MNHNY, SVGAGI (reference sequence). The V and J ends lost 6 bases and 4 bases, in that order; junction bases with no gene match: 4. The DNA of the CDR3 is TGTGCCAGCAGGTACACAGGGGGCTATGGCTACACCTTC. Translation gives CASRYTGGYGYTF.

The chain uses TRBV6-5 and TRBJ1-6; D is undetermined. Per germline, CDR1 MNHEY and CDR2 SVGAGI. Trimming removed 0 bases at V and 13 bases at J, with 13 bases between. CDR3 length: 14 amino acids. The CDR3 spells CASSYSNLGGPLHF. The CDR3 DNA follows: TGTGCCAGCAGTTACTCGAACCTCGGCGGTCCCCTCCACTTT.

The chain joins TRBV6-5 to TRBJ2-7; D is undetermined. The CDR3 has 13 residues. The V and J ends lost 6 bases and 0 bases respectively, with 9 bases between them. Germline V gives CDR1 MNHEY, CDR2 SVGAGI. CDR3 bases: TGTGCCAGCAGGGTAGACAACTCCTACGAGCAGTACTTC. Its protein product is CASRVDNSYEQYF.

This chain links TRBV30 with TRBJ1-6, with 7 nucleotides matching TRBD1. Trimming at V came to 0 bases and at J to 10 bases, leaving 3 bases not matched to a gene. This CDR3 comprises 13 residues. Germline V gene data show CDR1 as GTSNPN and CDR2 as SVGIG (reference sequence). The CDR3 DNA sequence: TGTGCCTGGAGTGTACAAGGGGGCTCACCCCTCCACTTT. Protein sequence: CAWSVQGGSPLHF.

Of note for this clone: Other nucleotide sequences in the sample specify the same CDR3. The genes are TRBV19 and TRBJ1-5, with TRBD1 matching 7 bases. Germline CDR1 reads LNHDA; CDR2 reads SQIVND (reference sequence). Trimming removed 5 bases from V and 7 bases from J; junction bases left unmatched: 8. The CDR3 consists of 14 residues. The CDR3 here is CASSVRDRGQPQHF. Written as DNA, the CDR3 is TGTGCCAGTAGTGTCCGGGACAGAGGACAGCCCCAGCATTTT. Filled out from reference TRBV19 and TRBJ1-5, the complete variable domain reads DGGITQSPKYLFRKEGQNVTLSCEQNLNHDAMYWYRQDPGQGLRLIYYSQIVNDFQKGDIAEGYSVSREKKESFPLTVTSAQKNPTAFYLCASSVRDRGQPQHFGDGTRLSIL.

The DNA of the CDR3 is TGTGCCAGCAGTCAAATACGCCGACAGGGTGAGACCCAGTACTTC. Translation gives CASSQIRRQGETQYF. The V gene is TRBV6-6, the J gene TRBJ2-5; 7 bases match TRBD1. Per the germline V gene, CDR1 is MNHNY and CDR2 is SVGAGI (reference sequence). This CDR3 is built from 15 residues. V trimming: 5 bases; J trimming: 5 bases; junction bases outside the gene matches: 11.